This T cell receptor (beta chain) was retrieved from a study of T cell repertoires in cytomegalovirus infection. For the study at large: CMV infection together with matching HLA type was indicated by public TCR beta signatures.

General study findings and limits: Carriers of CMV plus the relevant HLA were identified by cumulative public TCR beta family frequency. The ex vivo response was dominated by HLA-C-restricted CMV-specific TCR beta clonotypes.

This clonotype was found many times. Antigen unknown. Each CDR3 protein gets one entry after TCRdb re-called the reads with MiXCR. The repertoire holds hundreds of thousands of distinct CDR3 sequences, approximately 31% seen once, with roughly 15% in the top ten. The CDR3 is 16 amino acids. V lost 3 bases and J 0 bases, leaving 13 bases between the germline ends. Germline assignment: CDR1 MNHNS and CDR2 SASEGT. The clonotype originates from a human donor in good health (CMV status not recorded). Some clones in this sample may be carry-over from other donors' samples. The V and J genes are TRBV6-1 and TRBJ2-3; weak D call: TRBD2 (5 bases). Input material: PBMCs. CDR3 sequence: CASSDFKEASTDTQYF. The CDR3 region has the DNA TGTGCCAGCAGTGATTTCAAGGAGGCAAGCACAGATACGCAGTATTTT.